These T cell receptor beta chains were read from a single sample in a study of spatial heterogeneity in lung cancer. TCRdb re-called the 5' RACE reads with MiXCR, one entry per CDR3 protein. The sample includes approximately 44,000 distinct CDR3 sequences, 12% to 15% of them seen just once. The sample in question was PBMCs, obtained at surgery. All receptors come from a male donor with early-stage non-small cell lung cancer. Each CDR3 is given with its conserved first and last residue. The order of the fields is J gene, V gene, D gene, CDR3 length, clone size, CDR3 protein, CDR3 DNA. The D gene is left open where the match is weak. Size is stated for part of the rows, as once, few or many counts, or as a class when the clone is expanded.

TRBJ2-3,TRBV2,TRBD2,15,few,CASILAGAGTDTQYF,TGTGCCAGTATACTAGCGGGGGCCGGCACAGATACGCAGTATTTT
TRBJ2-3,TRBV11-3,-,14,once,CASSLDGSTDTQYF,TGTGCCAGCAGCTTGGACGGGAGCACAGATACGCAGTATTTT
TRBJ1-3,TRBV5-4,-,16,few,CVSSLAMTGGGNTIYF,TGTGTCAGCAGCTTGGCCATGACAGGAGGCGGAAACACCATATATTTT
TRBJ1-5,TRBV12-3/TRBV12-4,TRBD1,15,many,CASTLSAGGWQPQHF,TGTGCCAGCACCCTAAGTGCAGGGGGTTGGCAGCCCCAGCATTTT
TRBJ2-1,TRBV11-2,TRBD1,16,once,CASSLEGTGFGDEQFF,TGTGCCAGCAGCTTAGAAGGGACAGGTTTTGGGGATGAGCAGTTCTTC
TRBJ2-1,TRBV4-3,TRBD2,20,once,CASSHHRGSGVQSSYNEQFF,TGCGCCAGCAGCCACCATCGGGGTAGCGGGGTCCAGAGCTCCTACAATGAGCAGTTCTTC
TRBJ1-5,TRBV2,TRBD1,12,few,CASLGTGTVKHF,TGTGCCAGCCTAGGTACCGGGACAGTGAAGCATTTT
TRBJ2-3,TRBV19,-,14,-,CASRQLASVSTQYF,TGTGCCAGTAGACAACTAGCTTCCGTTTCTACGCAGTATTTT
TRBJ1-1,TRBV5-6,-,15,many,CASSPSSTGNTEAFF,TGTGCCAGCAGCCCGTCTTCTACGGGTAACACTGAAGCTTTCTTT
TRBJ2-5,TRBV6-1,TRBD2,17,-,CASSEGWTSGTQETQYF,TGTGCCAGCAGTGAAGGTTGGACTAGCGGAACCCAAGAGACCCAGTACTTC
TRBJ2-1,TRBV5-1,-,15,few,CASSLAETSYNEQFF,TGCGCCAGCAGCTTGGCGGAGACTAGCTACAATGAGCAGTTCTTC
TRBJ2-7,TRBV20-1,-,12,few,CSATGDSYEQYF,TGCAGTGCCACCGGGGACTCCTACGAGCAGTACTTC
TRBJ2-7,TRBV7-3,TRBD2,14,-,CASSPSGRASEQYF,TGTGCCAGCAGCCCTAGCGGGAGGGCCTCCGAGCAGTACTTC
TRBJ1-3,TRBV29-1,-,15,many,CSAQSGSNSGNTIYF,TGCAGCGCCCAAAGCGGGTCCAACTCTGGAAACACCATATATTTT
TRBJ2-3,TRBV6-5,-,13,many,CASTSSRTDTQYF,TGTGCCAGCACCTCATCGCGCACAGATACGCAGTATTTT
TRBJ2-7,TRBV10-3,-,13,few,CAISGGPSYEQYF,TGTGCCATCAGCGGGGGGCCCTCCTACGAGCAGTACTTC
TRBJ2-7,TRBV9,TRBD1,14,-,CASSGGQGAHEQYF,TGTGCCAGCAGCGGGGGACAGGGGGCCCACGAGCAGTACTTC
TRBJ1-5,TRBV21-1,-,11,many,CASSKVRPQHF,TGTGCCAGCAGCAAAGTGAGGCCCCAGCATTTT
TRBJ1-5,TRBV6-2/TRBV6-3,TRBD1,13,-,CASKQGTDQPQHF,TGTGCCAGCAAACAGGGGACGGATCAGCCCCAGCATTTT
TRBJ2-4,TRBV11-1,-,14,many,CASSTGVTKNIQYF,TGTGCCAGCAGCACGGGGGTTACCAAAAACATTCAGTACTTC
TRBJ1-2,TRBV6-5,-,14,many,CASSPGDSRDGYTF,TGTGCCAGCAGCCCTGGGGACTCCAGGGATGGCTACACCTTC
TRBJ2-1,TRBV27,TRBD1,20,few,CASSFGRWRNRDRDVNEQFF,TGTGCCAGCAGTTTTGGTCGGTGGCGGAACCGGGACAGGGATGTAAATGAGCAGTTCTTC
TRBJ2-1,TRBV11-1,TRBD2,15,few,CASSLGEGWPNEQFF,TGTGCCAGCAGCTTAGGGGAGGGATGGCCCAATGAGCAGTTCTTC
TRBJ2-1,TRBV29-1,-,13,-,CSVAVSSYNEQFF,TGCAGCGTTGCAGTGAGCTCCTACAATGAGCAGTTCTTC
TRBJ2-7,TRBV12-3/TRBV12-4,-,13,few,CASSLAPGSEQYF,TGTGCCAGCAGTTTAGCGCCAGGGAGCGAGCAGTACTTC
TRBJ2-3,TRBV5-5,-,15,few,CASSTQTGLRDTQYF,TGTGCCAGCAGCACCCAGACGGGACTCAGAGATACGCAGTATTTT
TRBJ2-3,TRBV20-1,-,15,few,CSARDLAWGTDTQYF,TGCAGTGCTAGAGATCTAGCGTGGGGCACAGATACGCAGTATTTT
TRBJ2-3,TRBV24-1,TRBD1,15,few,CTTSDSTGGSDTQYF,TGTACCACCAGTGATAGCACAGGGGGCTCAGATACGCAGTATTTT
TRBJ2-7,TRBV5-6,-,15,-,CASSWGVLRSYEQYF,TGTGCCAGCAGCTGGGGGGTTTTACGCTCCTACGAGCAGTACTTC
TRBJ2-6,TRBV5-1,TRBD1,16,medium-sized,CASSWTGGSGANVLTF,TGCGCCAGCAGCTGGACAGGGGGCTCTGGGGCCAACGTCCTGACTTTC
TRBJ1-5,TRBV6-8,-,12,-,CASRDSNQPQHF,TGTGCCAGCAGGGACAGCAATCAGCCCCAGCATTTT
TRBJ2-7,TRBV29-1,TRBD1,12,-,CSVSDRGYEQYF,TGCAGCGTCTCGGACAGGGGGTACGAGCAGTACTTC
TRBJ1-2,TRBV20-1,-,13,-,CSASLPYGYGYTF,TGCAGTGCTAGTTTGCCGTATGGCTATGGCTACACCTTC
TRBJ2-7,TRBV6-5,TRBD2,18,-,CASSTAPGGTSGYYEQYF,TGTGCCAGCAGTACGGCTCCGGGGGGGACTAGCGGGTATTACGAGCAGTACTTC
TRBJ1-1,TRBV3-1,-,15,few,CASSQGRGANTEAFF,TGTGCCAGCAGCCAAGGTCGAGGGGCAAACACTGAAGCTTTCTTT
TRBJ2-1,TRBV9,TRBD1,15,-,CASSPGTGGFYEQFF,TGTGCCAGCAGCCCAGGGACAGGGGGATTCTATGAGCAGTTCTTC
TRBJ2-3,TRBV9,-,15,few,CASSVRSGTGDTQYF,TGTGCCAGCAGTGTTCGCTCAGGGACCGGGGATACGCAGTATTTT
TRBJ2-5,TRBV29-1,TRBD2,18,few,CSVEGTQGLAGVSETQYF,TGCAGCGTTGAAGGGACGCAGGGACTAGCGGGAGTCTCAGAGACCCAGTACTTC
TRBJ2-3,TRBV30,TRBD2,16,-,CAWTRGTSGQTDTQYF,TGTGCCTGGACCCGAGGGACTAGCGGCCAGACAGATACGCAGTATTTT
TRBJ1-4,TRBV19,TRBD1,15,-,CASGNPGQGYEKLFF,TGTGCCAGTGGAAATCCGGGACAGGGTTATGAAAAACTGTTTTTT
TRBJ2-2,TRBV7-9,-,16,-,CASSLTYSGVPGELFF,TGTGCCAGCAGCTTAACGTACTCAGGGGTCCCCGGGGAGCTGTTTTTT
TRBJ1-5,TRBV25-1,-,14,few,CASSEFGEVQPQHF,TGTGCCAGCAGTGAATTCGGAGAGGTGCAGCCCCAGCATTTT
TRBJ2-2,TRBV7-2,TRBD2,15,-,CASSLNGGGRRELFF,TGTGCCAGCAGCCTAAACGGAGGCGGGAGGAGGGAGCTGTTTTTT
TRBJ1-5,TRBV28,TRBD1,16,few,CASSSIGQGSNQPQHF,TGTGCCAGCAGTTCCATCGGACAGGGAAGCAATCAGCCCCAGCATTTT
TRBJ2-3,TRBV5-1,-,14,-,CASSRGTPADTQYF,TGCGCCAGCAGCAGGGGGACACCGGCAGATACGCAGTATTTT
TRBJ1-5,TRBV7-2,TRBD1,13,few,CASSRDRVQPQHF,TGTGCCAGCAGCAGAGACAGGGTTCAGCCCCAGCATTTT
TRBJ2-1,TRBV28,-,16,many,CASSFSVGTIGNEQFF,TGTGCCAGCAGTTTTTCAGTCGGGACCATTGGTAATGAGCAGTTCTTC
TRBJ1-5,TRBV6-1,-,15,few,CASSELLLGGQPQHF,TGTGCCAGCAGTGAACTTTTACTCGGCGGACAGCCCCAGCATTTT
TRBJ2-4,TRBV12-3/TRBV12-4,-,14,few,CASRPAGLRNIQYF,TGTGCCAGCAGACCCGCGGGGTTGCGGAACATTCAGTACTTC